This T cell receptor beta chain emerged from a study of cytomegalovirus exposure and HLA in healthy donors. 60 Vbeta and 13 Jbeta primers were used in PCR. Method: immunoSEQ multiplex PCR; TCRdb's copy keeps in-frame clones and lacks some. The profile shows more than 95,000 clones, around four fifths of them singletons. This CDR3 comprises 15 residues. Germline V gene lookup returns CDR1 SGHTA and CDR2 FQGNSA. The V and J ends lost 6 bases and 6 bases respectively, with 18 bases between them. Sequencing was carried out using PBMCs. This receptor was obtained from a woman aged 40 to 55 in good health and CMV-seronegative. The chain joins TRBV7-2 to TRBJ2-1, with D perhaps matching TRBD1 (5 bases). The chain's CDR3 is CASSKTGGAGNEQFF. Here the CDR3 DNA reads TGTGCCAGCAGTAAAACAGGTGGGGCTGGCAATGAGCAGTTCTTC.